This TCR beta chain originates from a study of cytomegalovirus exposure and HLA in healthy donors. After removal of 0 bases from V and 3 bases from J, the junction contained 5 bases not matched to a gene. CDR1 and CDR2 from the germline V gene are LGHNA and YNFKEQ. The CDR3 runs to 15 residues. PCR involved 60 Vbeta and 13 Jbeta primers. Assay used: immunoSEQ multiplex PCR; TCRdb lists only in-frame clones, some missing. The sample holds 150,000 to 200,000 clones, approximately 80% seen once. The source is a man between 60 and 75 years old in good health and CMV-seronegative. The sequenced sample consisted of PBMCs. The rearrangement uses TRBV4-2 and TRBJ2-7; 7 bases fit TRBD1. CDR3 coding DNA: TGTGCCAGCAGCCAAGATAGAGGGACAGTCTACGAGCAGTACTTC. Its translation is CASSQDRGTVYEQYF.